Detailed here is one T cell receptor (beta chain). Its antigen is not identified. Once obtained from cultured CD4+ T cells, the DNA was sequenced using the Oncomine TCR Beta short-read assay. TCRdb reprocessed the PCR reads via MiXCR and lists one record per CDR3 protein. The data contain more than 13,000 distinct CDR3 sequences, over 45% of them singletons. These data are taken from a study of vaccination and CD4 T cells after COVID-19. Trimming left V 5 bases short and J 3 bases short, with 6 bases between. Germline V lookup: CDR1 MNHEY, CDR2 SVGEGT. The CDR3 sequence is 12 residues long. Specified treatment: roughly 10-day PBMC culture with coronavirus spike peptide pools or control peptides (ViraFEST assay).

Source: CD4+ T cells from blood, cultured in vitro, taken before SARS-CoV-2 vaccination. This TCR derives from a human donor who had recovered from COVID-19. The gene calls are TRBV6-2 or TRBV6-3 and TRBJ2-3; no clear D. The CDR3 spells CASSLRTDTQYF. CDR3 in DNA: TGTGCCAGCAGTCTCCGGACAGATACGCAGTATTTT.